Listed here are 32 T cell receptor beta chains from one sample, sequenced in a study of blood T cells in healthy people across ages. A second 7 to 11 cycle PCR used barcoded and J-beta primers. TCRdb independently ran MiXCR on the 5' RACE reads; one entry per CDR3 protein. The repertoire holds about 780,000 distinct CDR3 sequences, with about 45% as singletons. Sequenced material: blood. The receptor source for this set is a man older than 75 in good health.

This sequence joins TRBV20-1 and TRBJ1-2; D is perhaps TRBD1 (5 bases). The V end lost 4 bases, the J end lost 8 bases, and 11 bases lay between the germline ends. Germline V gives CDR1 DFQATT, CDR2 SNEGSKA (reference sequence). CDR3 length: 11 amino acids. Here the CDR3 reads CSAIGGKGYTF. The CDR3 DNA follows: TGCAGTGCTATCGGGGGTAAAGGCTACACCTTC.

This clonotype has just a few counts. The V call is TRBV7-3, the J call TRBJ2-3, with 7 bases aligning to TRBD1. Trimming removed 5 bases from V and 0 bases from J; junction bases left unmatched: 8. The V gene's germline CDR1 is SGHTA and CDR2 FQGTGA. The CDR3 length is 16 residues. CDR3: CASSRTRQGSTDTQYF. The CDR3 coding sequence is TGTGCCAGCAGCCGAACCAGACAGGGTAGCACAGATACGCAGTATTTT.

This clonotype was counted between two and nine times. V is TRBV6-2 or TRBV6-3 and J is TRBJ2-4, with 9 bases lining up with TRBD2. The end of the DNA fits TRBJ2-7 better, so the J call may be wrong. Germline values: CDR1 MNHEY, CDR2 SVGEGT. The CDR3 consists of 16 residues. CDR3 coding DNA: TGTGCCAGCAGAGAAGAGGGTAGCGGGGGCACCTACGAGCAGTACTTC. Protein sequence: CASREEGSGGTYEQYF.

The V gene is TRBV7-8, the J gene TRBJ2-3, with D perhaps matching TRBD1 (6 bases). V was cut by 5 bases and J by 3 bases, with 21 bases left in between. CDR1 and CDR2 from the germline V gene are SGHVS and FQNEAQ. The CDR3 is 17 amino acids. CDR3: CASSDYGQIAGTDTQYF. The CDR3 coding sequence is TGTGCCAGCAGCGATTACGGACAGATAGCTGGGACAGATACGCAGTATTTT.

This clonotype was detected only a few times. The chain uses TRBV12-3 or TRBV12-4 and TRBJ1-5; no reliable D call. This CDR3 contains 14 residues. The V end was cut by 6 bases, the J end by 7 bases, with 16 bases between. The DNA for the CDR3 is TGTGCCAGCAGCTTTGCGGGCCGAGCGCAGCCCCAGCATTTT. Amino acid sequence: CASSFAGRAQPQHF.

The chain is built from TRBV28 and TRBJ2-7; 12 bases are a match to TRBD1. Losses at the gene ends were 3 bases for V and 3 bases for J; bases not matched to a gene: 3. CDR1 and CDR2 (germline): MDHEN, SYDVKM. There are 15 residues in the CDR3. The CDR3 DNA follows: TGTGCCAGCAGTTTCCGGGACAGGGGGCTCTACGAGCAGTACTTC. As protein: CASSFRDRGLYEQYF.

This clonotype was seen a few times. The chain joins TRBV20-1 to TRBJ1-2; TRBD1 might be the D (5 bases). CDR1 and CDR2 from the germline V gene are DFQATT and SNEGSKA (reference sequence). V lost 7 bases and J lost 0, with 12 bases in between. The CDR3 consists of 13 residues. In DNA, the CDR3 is TGCAGTGTCACGGCAGGGACTAACTATGGCTACACCTTC. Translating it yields CSVTAGTNYGYTF.

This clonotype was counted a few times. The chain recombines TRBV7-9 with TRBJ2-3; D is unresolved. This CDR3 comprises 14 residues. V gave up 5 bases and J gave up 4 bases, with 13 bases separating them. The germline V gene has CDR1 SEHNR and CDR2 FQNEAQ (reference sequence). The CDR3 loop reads CASSPLSRADTQYF. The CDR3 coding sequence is TGTGCCAGCAGCCCCCTTAGTCGCGCAGATACGCAGTATTTT.

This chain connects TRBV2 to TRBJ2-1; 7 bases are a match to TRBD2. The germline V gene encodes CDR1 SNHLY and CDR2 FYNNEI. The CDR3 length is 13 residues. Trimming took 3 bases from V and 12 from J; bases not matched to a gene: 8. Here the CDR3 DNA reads TGTGCCAGCAGTGATGGGACTACGGGGCGGCAGTTCTTC. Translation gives CASSDGTTGRQFF.

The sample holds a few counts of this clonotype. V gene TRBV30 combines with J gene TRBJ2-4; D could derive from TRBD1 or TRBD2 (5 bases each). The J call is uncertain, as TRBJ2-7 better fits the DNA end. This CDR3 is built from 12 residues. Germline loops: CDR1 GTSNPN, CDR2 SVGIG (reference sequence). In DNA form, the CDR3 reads TGTGCCTGGAATGGCAGGGAGAACGAGCAGTACTTC. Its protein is CAWNGRENEQYF.

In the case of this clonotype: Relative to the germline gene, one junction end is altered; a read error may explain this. This CDR3 reads CSVDLGADTQYF. CDR3 DNA: TGCAGCGTTGACTTGGGGGCAGATACACAGTATTTT. V and J are TRBV29-1 and TRBJ2-3; possible D gene TRBD1, 6 bases. Per the germline V gene, CDR1 is SQVTM and CDR2 is ANQGSEA. This CDR3 region has 12 residues.

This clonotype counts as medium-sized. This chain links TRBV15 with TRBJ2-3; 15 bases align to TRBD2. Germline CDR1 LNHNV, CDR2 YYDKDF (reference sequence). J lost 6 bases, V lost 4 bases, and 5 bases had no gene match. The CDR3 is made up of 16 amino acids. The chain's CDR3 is CATSMGTSGRLDTQYF. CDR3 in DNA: TGTGCCACCAGCATGGGGACTAGCGGGAGGTTGGATACGCAGTATTTT.

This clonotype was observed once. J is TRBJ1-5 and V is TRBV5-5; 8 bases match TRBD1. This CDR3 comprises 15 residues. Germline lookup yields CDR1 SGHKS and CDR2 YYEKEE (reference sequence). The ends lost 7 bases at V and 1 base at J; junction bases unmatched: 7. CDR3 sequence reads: CASGPQGASNQPQHF. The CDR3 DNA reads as TGTGCCAGCGGCCCTCAGGGGGCCAGCAATCAGCCCCAGCATTTT.

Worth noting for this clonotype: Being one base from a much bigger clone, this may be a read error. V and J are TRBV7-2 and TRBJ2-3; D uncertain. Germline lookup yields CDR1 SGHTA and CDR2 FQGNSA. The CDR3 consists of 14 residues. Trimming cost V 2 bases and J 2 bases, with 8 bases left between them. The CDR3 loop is CASSLMVNTDTQYF. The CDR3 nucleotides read TGTGCCAGCAGCTTAATGGTTAACACAGATACGCAGTATTTT.

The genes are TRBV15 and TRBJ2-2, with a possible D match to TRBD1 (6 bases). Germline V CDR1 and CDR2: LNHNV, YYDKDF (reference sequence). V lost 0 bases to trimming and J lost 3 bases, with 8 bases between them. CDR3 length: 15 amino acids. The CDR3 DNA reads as TGTGCCACCAGCAGAGATGGACAGTACACCGGGGAGCTGTTTTTT. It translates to CATSRDGQYTGELFF.

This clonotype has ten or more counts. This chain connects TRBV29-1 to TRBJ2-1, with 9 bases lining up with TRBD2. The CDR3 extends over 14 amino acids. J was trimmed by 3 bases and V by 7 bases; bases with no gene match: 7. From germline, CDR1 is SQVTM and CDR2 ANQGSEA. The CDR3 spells CSALAGASYNEQFF. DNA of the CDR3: TGCAGCGCCTTAGCGGGAGCCAGCTACAATGAGCAGTTCTTC.

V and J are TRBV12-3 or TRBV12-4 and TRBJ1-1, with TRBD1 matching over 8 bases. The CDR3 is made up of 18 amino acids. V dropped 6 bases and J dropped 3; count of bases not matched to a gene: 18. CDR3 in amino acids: CASSPYGQGARMDTEAFF. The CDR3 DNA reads TGTGCCAGCAGCCCCTACGGACAGGGCGCTAGAATGGACACTGAAGCTTTCTTT.

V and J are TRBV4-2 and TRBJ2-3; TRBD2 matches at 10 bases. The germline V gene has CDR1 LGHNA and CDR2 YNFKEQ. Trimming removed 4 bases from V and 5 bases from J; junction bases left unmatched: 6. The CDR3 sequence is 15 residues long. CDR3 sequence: CASSLTSGIQDTQYF. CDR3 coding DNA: TGTGCCAGCAGCCTTACTAGCGGGATTCAAGATACGCAGTATTTT.

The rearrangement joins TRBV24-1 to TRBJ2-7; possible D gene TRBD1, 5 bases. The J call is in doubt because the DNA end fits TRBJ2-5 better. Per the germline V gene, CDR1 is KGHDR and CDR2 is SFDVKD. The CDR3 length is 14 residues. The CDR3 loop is CATSDGHQAETQYF. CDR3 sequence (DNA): TGTGCCACCAGTGACGGACACCAAGCGGAGACCCAGTACTTC.

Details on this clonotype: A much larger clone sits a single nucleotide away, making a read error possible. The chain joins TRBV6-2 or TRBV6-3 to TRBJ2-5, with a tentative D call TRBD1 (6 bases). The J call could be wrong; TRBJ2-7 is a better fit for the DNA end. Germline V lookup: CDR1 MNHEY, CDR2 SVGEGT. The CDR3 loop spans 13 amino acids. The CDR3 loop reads CASTDRSPCEQYF. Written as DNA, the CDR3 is TGTGCCAGCACAGACAGGTCACCCTGCGAGCAGTACTTC.

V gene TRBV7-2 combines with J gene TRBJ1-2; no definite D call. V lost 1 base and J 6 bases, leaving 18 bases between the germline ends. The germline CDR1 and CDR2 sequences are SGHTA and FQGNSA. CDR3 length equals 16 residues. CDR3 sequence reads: CASSLVGGRVRDGYTF. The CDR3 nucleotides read TGTGCCAGCAGCTTAGTGGGAGGTCGAGTCCGAGATGGCTACACCTTC.

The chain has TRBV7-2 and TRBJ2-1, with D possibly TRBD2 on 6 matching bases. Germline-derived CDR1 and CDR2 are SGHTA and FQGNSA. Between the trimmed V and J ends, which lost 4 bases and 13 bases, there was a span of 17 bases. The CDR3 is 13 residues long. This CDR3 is CASSSARASVQFF. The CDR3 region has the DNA TGTGCCAGCAGCTCCGCCCGGGCTAGCGTTCAGTTCTTC.

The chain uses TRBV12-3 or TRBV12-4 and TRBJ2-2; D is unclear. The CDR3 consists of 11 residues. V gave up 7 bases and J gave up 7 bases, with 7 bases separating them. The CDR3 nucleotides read TGTGCCAGCACCCCTGGCGGGGAGCTGTTTTTT. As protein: CASTPGGELFF.

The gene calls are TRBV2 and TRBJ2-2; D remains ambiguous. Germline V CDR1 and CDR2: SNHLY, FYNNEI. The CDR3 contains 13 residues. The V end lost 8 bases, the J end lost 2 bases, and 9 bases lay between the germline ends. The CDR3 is CASDAQNTGELFF. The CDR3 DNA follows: TGTGCCAGCGATGCCCAAAACACCGGGGAGCTGTTTTTT.

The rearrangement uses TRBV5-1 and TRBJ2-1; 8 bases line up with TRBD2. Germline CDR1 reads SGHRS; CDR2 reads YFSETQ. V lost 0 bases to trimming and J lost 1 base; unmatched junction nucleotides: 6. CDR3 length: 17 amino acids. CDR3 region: CASSLGNVAGSYNEQFF. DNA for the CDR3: TGCGCCAGCAGCTTGGGAAACGTAGCGGGGTCCTACAATGAGCAGTTCTTC. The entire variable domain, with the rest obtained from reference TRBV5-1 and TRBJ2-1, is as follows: KAGVTQTPRYLIKTRGQQVTLSCSPISGHRSVSWYQQTPGQGLQFLFEYFSETQRNKGNFPGRFSGRQFSNSRSEMNVSTLELGDSALYLCASSLGNVAGSYNEQFFGPGTRLTVL.

This chain's CDR3 is CASSQGQKGVYEQYF. As DNA, the CDR3 is TGCGCCAGCAGCCAAGGACAGAAAGGGGTCTACGAGCAGTACTTC. This rearrangement joins TRBV4-3 to TRBJ2-7, with TRBD1 as a possible D gene (5 bases). The CDR3 extends over 15 amino acids. V lost 1 base and J lost 3, with 13 bases in between. Germline CDR1 and CDR2: LGHNA and YSLEER.

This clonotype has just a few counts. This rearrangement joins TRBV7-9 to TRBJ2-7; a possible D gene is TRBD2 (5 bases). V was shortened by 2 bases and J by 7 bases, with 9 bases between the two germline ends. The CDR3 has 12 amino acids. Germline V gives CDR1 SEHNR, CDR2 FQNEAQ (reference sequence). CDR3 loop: CASSLIGEEQYF. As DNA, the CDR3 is TGTGCCAGCAGCTTAATCGGGGAAGAGCAGTACTTC.

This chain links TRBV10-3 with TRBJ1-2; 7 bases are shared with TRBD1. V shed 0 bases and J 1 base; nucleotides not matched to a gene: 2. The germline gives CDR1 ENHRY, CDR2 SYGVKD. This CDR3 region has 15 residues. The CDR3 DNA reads TGTGCCATCAGTGAGTCGGGACAGAGTAACTATGGCTACACCTTC. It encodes CAISESGQSNYGYTF.

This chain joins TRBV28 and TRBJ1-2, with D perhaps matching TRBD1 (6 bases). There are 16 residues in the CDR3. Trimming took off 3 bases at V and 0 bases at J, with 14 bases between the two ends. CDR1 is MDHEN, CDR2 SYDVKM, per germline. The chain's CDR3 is CASSLGGTGTNYGYTF. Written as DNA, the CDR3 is TGTGCCAGCAGTTTGGGGGGCACAGGGACTAACTATGGCTACACCTTC.

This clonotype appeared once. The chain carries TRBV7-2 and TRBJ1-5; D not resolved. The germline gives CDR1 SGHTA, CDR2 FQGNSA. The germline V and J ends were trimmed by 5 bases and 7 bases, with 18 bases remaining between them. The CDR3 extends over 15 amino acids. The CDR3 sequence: CASSLTLREGQPQHF. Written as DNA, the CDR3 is TGTGCCAGCAGCCTAACCCTGAGGGAAGGGCAGCCCCAGCATTTT. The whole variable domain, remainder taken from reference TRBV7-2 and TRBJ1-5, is GAGVSQSPSNKVTEKGKDVELRCDPISGHTALYWYRQSLGQGLEFLIYFQGNSAPDKSGLPSDRFSAERTGGSVSTLTIQRTQQEDSAVYLCASSLTLREGQPQHFGDGTRLSIL.

The CDR3 DNA is TGCAGTGCTAGACCACCGGGACAGGGGGTCACCGGGGAGCTGTTTTTT. Translating gives CSARPPGQGVTGELFF. The chain recombines TRBV20-1 with TRBJ2-2, with 11 bases aligning to TRBD1. The trim removed 2 bases at V and 4 bases at J, leaving 6 bases unmatched. This CDR3 contains 16 residues. Germline loops: CDR1 DFQATT, CDR2 SNEGSKA (reference sequence).

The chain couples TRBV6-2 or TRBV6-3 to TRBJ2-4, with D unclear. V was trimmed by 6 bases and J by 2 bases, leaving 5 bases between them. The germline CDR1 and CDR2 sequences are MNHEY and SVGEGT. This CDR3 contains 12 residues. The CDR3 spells CASRDPKNIQYF. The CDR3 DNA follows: TGTGCCAGCAGGGATCCCAAAAACATTCAGTACTTC.